This T cell receptor (beta chain) was obtained from a study of T cell repertoires in cytomegalovirus infection. About the study: Epitope selection comprised recently identified HLA-C-restricted CMV epitopes and well-studied HLA-B-restricted CMV epitopes. A matching HLA type, together with CMV infection, was signaled by public TCR beta signatures. Study observations and caveats: Cumulative frequency (of public TCR beta family members) identified carriers of CMV plus the relevant HLA. The ex vivo response was dominated by HLA-C-restricted CMV-specific TCR beta clonotypes.

TCRdb itself ran the reads through MiXCR, one entry per CDR3 protein. The data show 700,000 to 850,000 distinct CDR3 sequences, 32% seen once. Germline V gene sequence: CDR1 PRHDT, CDR2 FYEKMQ (reference sequence). V lost 5 bases to trimming and J lost 7 bases, with 15 bases between them. This CDR3 comprises 13 residues. Comments on this clonotype: As yet, its antigen is unknown.

This TCR was recovered from a human donor in good health (CMV status not recorded). Some clones in this sample may be carry-over from other donors' samples. Material: cultured CD8+ T cells from PBMCs, obtained from culture after CMV antigen stimulation. The chain links TRBV13 to TRBJ2-7; D ambiguous. CDR3 sequence reads: CASSIYDGFEQYF. The CDR3 coding sequence is TGTGCCAGCAGCATATATGACGGGTTTGAGCAGTACTTC.